The next 28 T cell receptor beta chains were all read from a single sample in a study of shared clonotypes between healthy human individuals. Profiled with immunoSEQ multiplex PCR; TCRdb holds only in-frame clones, not every one. The table has 2 million to 2.5 million clones, roughly 93% seen once; the top ten hold about 0.39%. Sequenced sample: naive CD4+ T cells from PBMCs. Subset meaning: CD45RA+ positively selected. The receptors derive from a man between 18 and 35 years old in good health. Some clones in this sample may be carry-over from other donors' samples.

V gene TRBV7-8 combines with J gene TRBJ2-2; D is possibly TRBD2 (5 bases). In germline, CDR1 is SGHVS, CDR2 FQNEAQ. The CDR3 spans 16 residues. The V gene lost 7 bases and the J gene lost 0 bases, with 15 bases spanning the gap. The CDR3, as DNA: TGTGCCAGCACCGGGAAGGAGACTCCGAACACCGGGGAGCTGTTTTTT. Protein: CASTGKETPNTGELFF.

The chain employs TRBV28 and TRBJ2-5; 7 nucleotides match TRBD1. V trimming: 6 bases; J trimming: 1 base; junction bases outside the gene matches: 5. The V gene's germline CDR1 is MDHEN and CDR2 SYDVKM. The length of the CDR3 is 14 residues. DNA of the CDR3: TGTGCCAGCAGGGGGACAGTCCCCCAAGAGACCCAGTACTTC. Translated, it gives CASRGTVPQETQYF. Together with reference TRBV28 and TRBJ2-5, the CDR3 gives the full variable domain: DVKVTQSSRYLVKRTGEKVFLECVQDMDHENMFWYRQDPGLGLRLIYFSYDVKMKEKGDIPEGYSVSREKKERFSLILESASTNQTSMYLCASRGTVPQETQYFGPGTRLLVL.

The genes are TRBV28 and TRBJ1-1, with TRBD1 matching 8 bases. V was pared by 4 bases and J by 0 bases, with 4 bases of the junction left unmatched. The CDR3 totals 15 residues. Germline lookup yields CDR1 MDHEN and CDR2 SYDVKM. The CDR3 region is CASSSDRVMNTEAFF. The CDR3, as DNA: TGTGCCAGCAGTTCGGACAGGGTCATGAACACTGAAGCTTTCTTT.

The rearrangement joins TRBV7-2 to TRBJ1-3, with TRBD1 identical over 7 bases. J was trimmed by 2 bases and V by 5 bases; bases with no gene match: 9. CDR3 size: 16 residues. From germline, CDR1 is SGHTA and CDR2 FQGNSA. CDR3 in amino acids: CASSPRQGTTGNTIYF. CDR3 in DNA: TGTGCCAGCAGCCCACGACAGGGTACTACTGGAAACACCATATATTTT.

The chain is built from TRBV29-1 and TRBJ2-3; tentative D call: TRBD1 (6 bases). Germline assignment: CDR1 SQVTM and CDR2 ANQGSEA. V gave up 4 bases and J gave up 2 bases, with 10 bases separating them. The CDR3 has 13 amino acids. As DNA, the CDR3 is TGCAGCGTTGCAGGGGCCCCCACAGATACGCAGTATTTT. Amino acids: CSVAGAPTDTQYF.

V usage is TRBV9 and J usage is TRBJ2-7; D tentatively reads TRBD1 or TRBD2 (7 bases each). CDR1 and CDR2 from the germline V gene are SGDLS and YYNGEE. Trimming removed 3 bases from V and 5 bases from J, with 15 bases in between. The CDR3 extends over 14 amino acids. The CDR3 sequence is CASSATGRGNEQYF. The CDR3, as DNA: TGTGCCAGCAGCGCGACAGGGAGGGGAAACGAGCAGTACTTC.

The chain couples TRBV2 to TRBJ2-5; the D gene is possibly TRBD1 (5 bases). The CDR3 totals 13 residues. Trimming left V 3 bases short and J 5 bases short, with 10 bases between. From germline, CDR1 is SNHLY and CDR2 FYNNEI. CDR3 sequence (DNA): TGTGCCAGCAGTGACAGGGCCAAGGAGACCCAGTACTTC. It is translated as CASSDRAKETQYF. Combining the CDR3 with reference TRBV2 and TRBJ2-5 gives the whole variable domain EPEVTQTPSHQVTQMGQEVILRCVPISNHLYFYWYRQILGQKVEFLVSFYNNEISEKSEIFDDQFSVERPDGSNFTLKIRSTKLEDSAMYFCASSDRAKETQYFGPGTRLLVL.

The rearrangement joins TRBV18 to TRBJ2-7, with 9 bases lining up with TRBD1. CDR1 and CDR2 (germline): KGHSH, LQKENI. The junction had 3 bases not matched to a gene; V was cut back by 5 bases and J by 4 bases. CDR3 length equals 13 residues. CDR3 nucleotide sequence: TGTGCCAGCTCAGAAGGGACAGGGTACGAGCAGTACTTC. Translating it yields CASSEGTGYEQYF.

V is TRBV18 and J is TRBJ1-1; D remains ambiguous. Trimming removed 1 base at V and 5 bases at J, with 14 bases between. Per germline, CDR1 KGHSH and CDR2 LQKENI. CDR3 size: 15 residues. CDR3 nucleotides: TGTGCCAGCTCACCACGGATGGATGCTTGGACTGAAGCTTTCTTT. It translates to CASSPRMDAWTEAFF. The full variable domain, with the rest looked up from reference TRBV18 and TRBJ1-1, is NAGVMQNPRHLVRRRGQEARLRCSPMKGHSHVYWYRQLPEEGLKFMVYLQKENIIDESGMPKERFSAEFPKEGPSILRIQQVVRGDSAAYFCASSPRMDAWTEAFFGQGTRLTVV.

The genes are TRBV6-1 and TRBJ2-7, with 11 nucleotides matching TRBD1. The CDR3 sequence is 15 residues long. Germline CDR1 is MNHNS and CDR2 is SASEGT. V lost 6 bases, J lost 3 bases, and 7 bases stayed unmatched. This CDR3 is CASSPRDRGNYEQYF. The CDR3 region has the DNA TGTGCCAGCAGCCCCCGGGACAGGGGGAACTACGAGCAGTACTTC.

V is TRBV9 and J is TRBJ2-7, with a tentative D call TRBD1 (5 bases). CDR1 is SGDLS and CDR2 is YYNGEE in the germline V gene. The germline V and J ends were trimmed by 0 bases and 3 bases, with 13 bases remaining between them. The CDR3 totals 15 residues. CDR3 sequence reads: CASSVAAGHVYEQYF. CDR3 in DNA: TGTGCCAGCAGCGTAGCGGCAGGGCACGTCTACGAGCAGTACTTC.

In its sample, this clone was seen once. The chain combines TRBV7-2 with TRBJ2-7; D might be TRBD2 (6 bases). The V end lost 5 bases, the J end lost 5 bases, and 16 bases lay between the germline ends. This CDR3 has 14 amino acids. The germline V gene has CDR1 SGHTA and CDR2 FQGNSA. CDR3 in amino acids: CASSRQAGGDEQYF. The CDR3 DNA is TGTGCCAGCAGCCGCCAGGCAGGCGGGGACGAGCAGTACTTC.

The chain carries TRBV2 and TRBJ2-1, with 9 positions matching TRBD1. V was clipped by 6 bases and J by 5 bases; unmatched bases: 8. CDR1 is SNHLY and CDR2 is FYNNEI in the germline V gene. This CDR3 has 15 residues. The CDR3 spells CASSQEGTGNNEQFF. The CDR3 DNA follows: TGTGCCAGCAGCCAAGAGGGGACAGGGAACAATGAGCAGTTCTTC.

The V gene is TRBV7-2, the J gene TRBJ1-3; TRBD1 agrees at 7 bases. CDR1 SGHTA and CDR2 FQGNSA come from the germline V gene. CDR3 length: 14 amino acids. Trimming took 5 bases from V and 6 from J; bases not matched to a gene: 7. The CDR3: CASSADRVTNTIYF. The CDR3 DNA reads TGTGCCAGCAGCGCAGACAGGGTCACAAACACCATATATTTT.

The chain joins TRBV18 to TRBJ1-2, with a weak D call TRBD1 (5 bases). The V gene lost 3 bases and the J gene lost 3 bases, with 11 bases spanning the gap. The length of the CDR3 is 14 residues. CDR1 and CDR2 (germline): KGHSH, LQKENI. The CDR3 spells CASSPLRGDYGYTF. CDR3 nucleotide sequence: TGTGCCAGCTCACCTCTGAGGGGCGACTATGGCTACACCTTC.

The chain couples TRBV5-1 to TRBJ2-7, with TRBD1 identical over 9 bases. There are 14 residues in the CDR3. Germline CDR1 SGHRS, CDR2 YFSETQ. The junction had 7 bases not matched to a gene; V was cut back by 3 bases and J by 6 bases. CDR3 DNA sequence: TGCGCCAGCAGCTCTGTCGGGACAGGGAGCGAGCAGTACTTC. It translates to CASSSVGTGSEQYF. The full variable domain, its missing parts supplied by reference TRBV5-1 and TRBJ2-7, is KAGVTQTPRYLIKTRGQQVTLSCSPISGHRSVSWYQQTPGQGLQFLFEYFSETQRNKGNFPGRFSGRQFSNSRSEMNVSTLELGDSALYLCASSSVGTGSEQYFGPGTRLTVT.

The chain carries TRBV7-8 and TRBJ2-7, with D uncertain. Trimming pared 2 bases from V and 1 base from J, leaving 6 bases between. Germline CDR1 reads SGHVS; CDR2 reads FQNEAQ. There are 13 residues in the CDR3. The CDR3 bases are TGTGCCAGCAGCTTACAAGAGTCCTACGAGCAGTACTTC. Translated: CASSLQESYEQYF.

CDR3 sequence (DNA): TGTGCCAGCAGCTTAGATTCTTTCCGGTCTAGTGAGAGGGAGACCCAGTACTTC. This gives the protein CASSLDSFRSSERETQYF. The gene calls are TRBV13 and TRBJ2-5; unclear D gene. Germline V gene data show CDR1 as PRHDT and CDR2 as FYEKMQ (reference sequence). With 1 base removed from V and 5 bases from J, the gap between germline ends came to 23 bases. The CDR3 sequence is 18 residues long. Drawing the rest from reference TRBV13 and TRBJ2-5, the complete variable domain is AAGVIQSPRHLIKEKRETATLKCYPIPRHDTVYWYQQGPGQDPQFLISFYEKMQSDKGSIPDRFSAQQFSDYHSELNMSSLELGDSALYFCASSLDSFRSSERETQYFGPGTRLLVL.

The chain combines TRBV28 with TRBJ1-2; a possible D gene is TRBD1 (5 bases). The V gene lost 3 bases and the J gene lost 4 bases, with 9 bases spanning the gap. The CDR3 runs 13 residues. Germline V gives CDR1 MDHEN, CDR2 SYDVKM. The CDR3 DNA is TGTGCCAGCAGTTTCAGGGATTTCTATGGCTACACCTTC. This sequence encodes CASSFRDFYGYTF.

This clone was recorded once. The chain carries TRBV10-3 and TRBJ1-3, with D maybe TRBD1 (5 bases). The germline V gene has CDR1 ENHRY and CDR2 SYGVKD. Between the trimmed V and J ends, which lost 10 bases and 1 base, there was a span of 14 bases. The CDR3 totals 14 residues. The CDR3 loop reads CANPRGASGNTIYF. DNA for the CDR3: TGTGCCAATCCGAGGGGCGCGTCTGGAAACACCATATATTTT.

The rearrangement links TRBV6-6 to TRBJ1-5; D uncertain. CDR3 length: 13 residues. The V and J ends lost 0 bases and 8 bases respectively, with 8 bases between them. Germline V gives CDR1 MNHNY, CDR2 SVGAGI (reference sequence). CDR3 residues: CASSYSSGEPQHF. Written as DNA, the CDR3 is TGTGCCAGCAGTTACTCGAGTGGGGAGCCCCAGCATTTT.

The gene calls are TRBV19 and TRBJ1-2; D gene uncertain. Deletions cut 5 bases from V and 0 bases from J, with 13 bases between. The CDR3 covers 15 residues. Germline V gene sequence: CDR1 LNHDA, CDR2 SQIVND (reference sequence). Written as DNA, the CDR3 is TGTGCCAGTAGTGTTGGAGGGTCAGCTAACTATGGCTACACCTTC. It is translated as CASSVGGSANYGYTF.

The gene calls are TRBV11-2 and TRBJ2-3; unclear D gene. The CDR3 has 12 residues. Trimming took 5 bases from V and 12 from J, leaving 15 bases between them. Germline CDR1 reads SGHAT; CDR2 reads FQNNGV. For the CDR3, the DNA is TGTGCCAGCAGCCTCCAGCTGAAAAGCCAGTATTTT. Translation: CASSLQLKSQYF.

The V and J genes are TRBV19 and TRBJ2-7, with 9 bases aligning to TRBD1. With 5 bases clipped from V and 3 bases from J, the junction kept 8 bases outside the gene matches. Germline CDR1 is LNHDA and CDR2 is SQIVND (reference sequence). This CDR3 comprises 15 residues. CDR3 sequence: CASSPRQGGRYEQYF. CDR3 coding DNA: TGTGCCAGTAGTCCAAGACAGGGGGGACGCTACGAGCAGTACTTC.

The sample holds one count of this clone. The V gene is TRBV29-1, the J gene TRBJ2-5; the D gene is possibly TRBD2 (6 bases). V was trimmed by 3 bases and J by 6 bases, leaving 11 bases between them. This CDR3 contains 12 residues. Germline loops: CDR1 SQVTM, CDR2 ANQGSEA. CDR3 region: CSVDAAGKTQYF. For the CDR3, the DNA is TGCAGCGTTGATGCCGCGGGGAAGACCCAGTACTTC. The full variable domain, in which reference TRBV29-1 and TRBJ2-5 provide the parts outside the CDR3, is SAVISQKPSRDICQRGTSLTIQCQVDSQVTMMFWYRQQPGQSLTLIATANQGSEATYESGFVIDKFPISRPNLTFSTLTVSNMSPEDSSIYLCSVDAAGKTQYFGPGTRLLVL.

The J gene is TRBJ2-7, the V gene TRBV7-3, with 7 nucleotides matching TRBD1. After removal of 5 bases from V and 4 bases from J, the junction contained 5 bases not matched to a gene. The CDR3 is 13 amino acids. Germline V gene lookup returns CDR1 SGHTA and CDR2 FQGTGA. In nucleotides, the CDR3 is TGTGCCAGCAGCGTCCGACAGGGATACGAGCAGTACTTC. It yields the protein CASSVRQGYEQYF. The whole variable domain, filled in from reference TRBV7-3 and TRBJ2-7, reads GAGVSQTPSNKVTEKGKYVELRCDPISGHTALYWYRQSLGQGPEFLIYFQGTGAADDSGLPNDRFFAVRPEGSVSTLKIQRTERGDSAVYLCASSVRQGYEQYFGPGTRLTVT.

The chain is built from TRBV5-8 and TRBJ1-1; D is ambiguous. This CDR3 has 14 residues. The germline V gene has CDR1 SGHTS and CDR2 YDEGEE. V lost 0 bases to trimming and J lost 1 base, with 7 bases between them. The CDR3 bases are TGTGCCAGCAGCTTGGTGCGGGGGAACACTGAAGCTTTCTTT. Translated: CASSLVRGNTEAFF.

The V call is TRBV5-4, the J call TRBJ2-3, with 9 nucleotides matching TRBD2. CDR1 is SGHNT, CDR2 YYREEE, per germline (reference sequence). Trimming removed 4 bases from V and 5 bases from J; junction bases left unmatched: 8. This CDR3 is 15 amino acids long. The CDR3 coding sequence is TGTGCCAGCAGCCCAGCTAGCGGGGCCGGAGATACGCAGTATTTT. Protein sequence: CASSPASGAGDTQYF.